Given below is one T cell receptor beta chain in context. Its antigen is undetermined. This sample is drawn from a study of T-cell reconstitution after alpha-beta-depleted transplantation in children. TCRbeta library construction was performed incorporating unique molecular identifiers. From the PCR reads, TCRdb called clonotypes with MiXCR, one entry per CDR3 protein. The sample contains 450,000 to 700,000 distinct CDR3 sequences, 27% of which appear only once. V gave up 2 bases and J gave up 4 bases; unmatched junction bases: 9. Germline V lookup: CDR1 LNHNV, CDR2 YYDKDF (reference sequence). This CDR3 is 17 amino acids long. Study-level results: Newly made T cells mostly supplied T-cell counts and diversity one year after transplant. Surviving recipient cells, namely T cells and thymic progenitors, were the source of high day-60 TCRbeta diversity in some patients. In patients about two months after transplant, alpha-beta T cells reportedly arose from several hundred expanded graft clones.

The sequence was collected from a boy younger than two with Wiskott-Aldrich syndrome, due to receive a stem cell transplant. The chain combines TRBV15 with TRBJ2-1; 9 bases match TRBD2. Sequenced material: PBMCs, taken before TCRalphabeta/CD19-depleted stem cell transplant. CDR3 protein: CATSRHMGGRDYNEQFF. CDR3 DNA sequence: TGTGCCACCAGCAGACACATGGGCGGGAGGGATTACAATGAGCAGTTCTTC.